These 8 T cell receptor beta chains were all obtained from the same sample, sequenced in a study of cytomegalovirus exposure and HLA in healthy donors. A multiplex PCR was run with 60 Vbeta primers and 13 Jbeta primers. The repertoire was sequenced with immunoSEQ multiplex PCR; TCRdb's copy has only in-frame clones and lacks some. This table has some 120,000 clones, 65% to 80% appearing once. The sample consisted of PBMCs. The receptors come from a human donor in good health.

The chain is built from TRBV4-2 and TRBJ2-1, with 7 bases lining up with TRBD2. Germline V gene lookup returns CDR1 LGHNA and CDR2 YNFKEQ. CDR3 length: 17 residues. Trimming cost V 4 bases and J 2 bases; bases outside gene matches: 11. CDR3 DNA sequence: TGTGCCAGCAGCCCTTCTAGCGGTCCAAGCACCTACAATGAGCAGTTCTTC. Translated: CASSPSSGPSTYNEQFF.

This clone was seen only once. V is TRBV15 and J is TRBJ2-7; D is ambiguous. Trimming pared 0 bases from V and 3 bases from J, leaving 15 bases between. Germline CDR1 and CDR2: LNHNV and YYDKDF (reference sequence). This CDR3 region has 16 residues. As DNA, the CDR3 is TGTGCCACCAGCAGAGACGTTCAGGCCCCTTACTACGAGCAGTACTTC. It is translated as CATSRDVQAPYYEQYF.

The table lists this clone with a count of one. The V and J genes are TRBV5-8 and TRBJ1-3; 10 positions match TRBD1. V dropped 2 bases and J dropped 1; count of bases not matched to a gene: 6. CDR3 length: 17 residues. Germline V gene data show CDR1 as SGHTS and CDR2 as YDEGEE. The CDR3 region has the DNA TGTGCCAGCAGCTTTGGGACAGGGGTAGGATCTGGAAACACCATATATTTT. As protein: CASSFGTGVGSGNTIYF.

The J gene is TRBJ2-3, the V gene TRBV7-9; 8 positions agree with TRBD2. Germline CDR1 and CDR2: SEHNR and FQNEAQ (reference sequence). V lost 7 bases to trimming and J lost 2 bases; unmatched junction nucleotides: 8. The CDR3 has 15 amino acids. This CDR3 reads CASIRGGASTDTQYF. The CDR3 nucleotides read TGTGCCAGCATCCGGGGGGGAGCCTCCACAGATACGCAGTATTTT.

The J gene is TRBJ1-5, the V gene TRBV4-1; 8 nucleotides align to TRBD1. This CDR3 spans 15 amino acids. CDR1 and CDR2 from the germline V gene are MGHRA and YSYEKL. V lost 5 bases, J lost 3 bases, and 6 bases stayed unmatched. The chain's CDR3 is CASSYLTGDNQPQHF. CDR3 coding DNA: TGCGCCAGCAGCTATTTGACAGGGGACAATCAGCCCCAGCATTTT.

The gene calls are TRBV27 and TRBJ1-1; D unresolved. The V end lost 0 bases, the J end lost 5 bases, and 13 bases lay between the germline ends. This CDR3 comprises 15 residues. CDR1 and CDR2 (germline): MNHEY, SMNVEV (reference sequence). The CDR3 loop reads CASSLSLAQRTEAFF. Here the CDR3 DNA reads TGTGCCAGCAGTTTATCCCTCGCCCAGAGGACTGAAGCTTTCTTT.

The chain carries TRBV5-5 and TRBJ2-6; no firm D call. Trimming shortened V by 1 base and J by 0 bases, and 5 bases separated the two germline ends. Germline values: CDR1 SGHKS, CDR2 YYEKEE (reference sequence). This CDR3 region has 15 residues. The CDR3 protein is CASSLYGSGANVLTF. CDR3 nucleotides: TGTGCCAGCAGCTTGTACGGCTCTGGGGCCAACGTCCTGACTTTC.

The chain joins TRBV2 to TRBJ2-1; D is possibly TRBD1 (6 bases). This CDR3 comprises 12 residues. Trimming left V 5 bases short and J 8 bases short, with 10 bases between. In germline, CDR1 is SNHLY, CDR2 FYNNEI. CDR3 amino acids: CASSLQGYEQFF. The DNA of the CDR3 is TGTGCCAGCAGTCTACAGGGCTATGAGCAGTTCTTC. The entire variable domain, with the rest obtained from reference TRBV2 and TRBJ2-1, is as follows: EPEVTQTPSHQVTQMGQEVILRCVPISNHLYFYWYRQILGQKVEFLVSFYNNEISEKSEIFDDQFSVERPDGSNFTLKIRSTKLEDSAMYFCASSLQGYEQFFGPGTRLTVL.